The 23 T cell receptor beta chains listed next were all sequenced from one sample in a study of blood T cell repertoires in COVID-19. TCRdb's copy holds only in-frame clones and misses some; the assay was immunoSEQ multiplex PCR. The sample contains about 100,000 clones, roughly nine tenths of which appear only once. Source material: peripheral blood. Receptors were obtained from a man aged 45-65 years with active COVID-19.

This clone was detected once. The V and J genes are TRBV7-8 and TRBJ2-1, with TRBD2 identical over 7 bases. The germline CDR1 and CDR2 sequences are SGHVS and FQNEAQ. CDR3 length equals 17 residues. The V and J ends lost 1 base and 2 bases, in that order; junction bases with no gene match: 8. CDR3 region: CASSLGRGGSAYNEQFF. Written as DNA, the CDR3 is TGTGCCAGCAGCTTAGGTCGTGGCGGGAGTGCCTACAATGAGCAGTTCTTC.

The rearrangement joins TRBV4-2 to TRBJ1-2, with D unresolved. This CDR3 is built from 14 residues. Germline V CDR1 and CDR2: LGHNA, YNFKEQ. V lost 1 base and J 4 bases, leaving 10 bases between the germline ends. CDR3 loop: CASSQASSPYGYTF. CDR3 bases: TGTGCCAGCAGCCAAGCTTCCAGTCCCTATGGCTACACCTTC.

The CDR3 protein is CSVVRGPYEQYF. In DNA, the CDR3 is TGCAGCGTTGTCAGGGGTCCGTACGAGCAGTACTTC. The chain employs TRBV29-1 and TRBJ2-7; TRBD1 might be the D (6 bases). CDR3 length equals 12 residues. Germline V gene data show CDR1 as SQVTM and CDR2 as ANQGSEA. Trimming left V 4 bases short and J 4 bases short, with 11 bases between.

The J gene is TRBJ2-1, the V gene TRBV11-2, with 10 bases that match TRBD2. This CDR3 region has 18 residues. Looked up from germline, CDR1 is SGHAT and CDR2 is FQNNGV. V lost 4 bases to trimming and J lost 6 bases; unmatched junction nucleotides: 15. The chain's CDR3 is CASSSPLLAGGRGNEQFF. DNA of the CDR3: TGTGCCAGCAGCTCCCCTTTGTTAGCGGGAGGTAGGGGCAATGAGCAGTTCTTC.

The CDR3 region is CASSVGQGAGEQYF. DNA for the CDR3: TGTGCCAGCAGTGTTGGACAGGGGGCTGGAGAGCAGTACTTC. This chain links TRBV2 with TRBJ2-7; 11 positions match TRBD1. J was trimmed by 7 bases and V by 4 bases; bases with no gene match: 6. The CDR3 sequence is 14 residues long. Germline V lookup: CDR1 SNHLY, CDR2 FYNNEI.

This rearrangement joins TRBV5-6 to TRBJ2-7, with 8 bases that match TRBD2. CDR3 length equals 16 residues. V was pared by 2 bases and J by 2 bases, with 9 bases of the junction left unmatched. Germline V gives CDR1 SGHDT, CDR2 YYEEEE. The CDR3 loop reads CASSFEQAGVAYEQYV. In DNA, the CDR3 is TGTGCCAGCAGCTTTGAACAAGCGGGAGTGGCCTACGAGCAGTACGTC.

The V call is TRBV15, the J call TRBJ2-7; weak D call: TRBD1 (6 bases). The CDR3 spans 14 residues. The germline CDR1 and CDR2 sequences are LNHNV and YYDKDF (reference sequence). The germline V and J ends were trimmed by 1 base and 1 base, with 8 bases remaining between them. The CDR3 coding sequence is TGTGCCACCAGCAGAGGGACAGATTCCTACGAGCAGTACTTC. Residues: CATSRGTDSYEQYF.

The V call is TRBV10-3, the J call TRBJ1-2, with no clear D. Deletions cut 2 bases from V and 4 bases from J, with 11 bases between. The CDR3 is made up of 14 amino acids. Germline-derived CDR1 and CDR2 are ENHRY and SYGVKD. Here the CDR3 DNA reads TGTGCCATCAGTGAGAAGAGGGAAAGCTATGGCTACACCTTC. As protein: CAISEKRESYGYTF.

The rearrangement uses TRBV11-3 and TRBJ2-5; 12 nucleotides agree with TRBD2. The CDR3 totals 18 residues. V lost 0 bases and J lost 4; bases outside the gene matches: 9. Germline V gene lookup returns CDR1 SGHNT and CDR2 YENEEA. This CDR3 is CASSLDLTSGSLRETQYF. In DNA form, the CDR3 reads TGTGCCAGCAGCTTAGATTTGACTAGCGGGAGTTTGAGAGAGACCCAGTACTTC.

V is TRBV5-6 and J is TRBJ2-5, with 9 positions matching TRBD2. CDR3 length: 15 residues. The V segment lost 4 bases and the J segment 2 bases; nucleotides outside the gene matches: 6. From germline, CDR1 is SGHDT and CDR2 YYEEEE. The CDR3 coding sequence is TGTGCCAGCAGCCGGGGACTAGCATCTCAAGAGACCCAGTACTTC. Its protein product is CASSRGLASQETQYF.

The rearrangement joins TRBV11-3 to TRBJ2-2; 7 bases match TRBD1. CDR1 is SGHNT, CDR2 YENEEA, per germline. V trimming: 3 bases; J trimming: 4 bases; junction bases outside the gene matches: 5. The CDR3 sequence is 15 residues long. CDR3 bases: TGTGCCAGCAGCTTTACAGGGGACCCCACCGGGGAGCTGTTTTTT. This sequence encodes CASSFTGDPTGELFF.

The chain has TRBV24-1 and TRBJ2-3, with D unclear. From germline, CDR1 is KGHDR and CDR2 SFDVKD. The CDR3 sequence is 12 residues long. The V end was cut by 7 bases, the J end by 2 bases, with 6 bases between. The CDR3 sequence: CATRNNTDTQYF. The CDR3 DNA reads TGTGCCACCAGAAATAACACAGATACGCAGTATTTT.

The rearrangement uses TRBV7-2 and TRBJ1-2; D may be TRBD1 (5 bases). The CDR3 covers 15 residues. Trimming removed 1 base from V and 4 bases from J, with 13 bases in between. Germline CDR1 and CDR2: SGHTA and FQGNSA. The CDR3 region is CASSLERGQPYGYTF. In nucleotides, the CDR3 is TGTGCCAGCAGCTTAGAAAGGGGCCAACCCTATGGCTACACCTTC.

The chain joins TRBV4-2 to TRBJ2-1; 9 bases line up with TRBD2. In germline, CDR1 is LGHNA, CDR2 YNFKEQ. The CDR3 length is 16 residues. V lost 0 bases and J lost 5; bases outside the gene matches: 5. The CDR3 DNA is TGTGCCAGCAGCCAAGAACGACTAGCGGCGGACAATGAGCAGTTCTTC. It specifies CASSQERLAADNEQFF.

The chain has TRBV21-1 and TRBJ2-7; the table's D call of TRBD1 was not tested on the DNA. TRBV21-1 is termed a pseudogene. This CDR3 is built from 18 residues. The CDR3 here is CASSAKIGDRGPSYEQYV. The CDR3 DNA is TGTGCCAGCAGCGCCAAAATAGGAGACAGGGGACCATCCTACGAGCAGTACGTC.

The gene calls are TRBV7-2 and TRBJ2-7, with D uncertain. The germline V gene has CDR1 SGHTA and CDR2 FQGNSA. The CDR3 contains 13 residues. Deletions cut 1 base from V and 3 bases from J, with 7 bases between. The CDR3 nucleotides are TGTGCCAGCAGCTTAGGTCAGAACTACGAGCAGTACGTC. It specifies CASSLGQNYEQYV.

The V gene is TRBV9, the J gene TRBJ2-2, with 7 positions matching TRBD1. The CDR3 has 17 residues. Looked up from germline, CDR1 is SGDLS and CDR2 is YYNGEE. Germline trimming cut 4 bases from V and 3 bases from J; bases unmatched to any gene: 12. The CDR3 sequence: CASSIPRGRVDTGELFF. The CDR3 bases are TGTGCCAGCAGCATCCCCAGGGGGAGAGTGGACACCGGGGAGCTGTTTTTT.

The CDR3 is CASSIPLAGAHNEQFF. The CDR3 DNA reads as TGTGCCAGCAGCATCCCTCTAGCGGGAGCCCACAATGAGCAGTTCTTC. This rearrangement joins TRBV7-9 to TRBJ2-1; 10 bases align to TRBD2. Looked up from germline, CDR1 is SEHNR and CDR2 is FQNEAQ (reference sequence). After removal of 5 bases from V and 5 bases from J, the junction contained 9 bases not matched to a gene. This CDR3 comprises 16 residues. Full variable domain (rest looked up from reference TRBV7-9 and TRBJ2-1): DTGVSQNPRHKITKRGQNVTFRCDPISEHNRLYWYRQTLGQGPEFLTYFQNEAQLEKSRLLSDRFSAERPKGSFSTLEIQRTEQGDSAMYLCASSIPLAGAHNEQFFGPGTRLTVL.

The chain links TRBV4-1 to TRBJ1-2, with TRBD1 matching over 9 bases. The trim removed 1 base at V and 8 bases at J, leaving 11 bases unmatched. The CDR3 extends over 16 amino acids. Looked up from germline, CDR1 is MGHRA and CDR2 is YSYEKL. CDR3 sequence: CASSQVAGTGLMGYTF. Written as DNA, the CDR3 is TGCGCCAGCAGCCAAGTCGCTGGGACAGGGTTGATGGGCTACACCTTC.

The chain couples TRBV5-1 to TRBJ1-1; D call uncertain. Deletions cut 0 bases from V and 0 bases from J, with 12 bases between. The CDR3 extends over 16 amino acids. CDR1 is SGHRS, CDR2 YFSETQ, per germline. The CDR3 DNA follows: TGCGCCAGCAGCTTGGTTTCAGGCCTTATGAACACTGAAGCTTTCTTT. It is translated as CASSLVSGLMNTEAFF.

The chain carries TRBV19 and TRBJ2-5; tentatively, D is TRBD2 (5 bases). The germline V gene encodes CDR1 LNHDA and CDR2 SQIVND (reference sequence). The V and J ends lost 3 bases and 4 bases respectively, with 9 bases between them. This CDR3 comprises 13 residues. Here the CDR3 reads CASSIAAGETQYF. CDR3 in DNA: TGTGCCAGTAGTATTGCCGCGGGAGAGACCCAGTACTTC.

This chain links TRBV7-9 with TRBJ2-3; weak D call: TRBD1 (5 bases). Germline CDR1 reads SEHNR; CDR2 reads FQNEAQ (reference sequence). V was trimmed by 2 bases and J by 1 base, leaving 10 bases between them. CDR3 length equals 15 residues. CDR3 amino acids: CASSLIGVGTDTQYF. DNA for the CDR3: TGTGCCAGCAGCTTAATAGGGGTTGGCACAGATACGCAGTATTTT.

In this sample, this clone turned up a few times. Additional DNA sequences in this sample encode the identical CDR3. The rearrangement uses TRBV27 and TRBJ2-1, with TRBD2 matching over 7 bases. Trimming removed 3 bases from V and 8 bases from J; junction bases left unmatched: 7. The CDR3 consists of 14 residues. Germline V gives CDR1 MNHEY, CDR2 SMNVEV (reference sequence). CDR3 DNA: TGTGCCAGCAGTTTCGCGCGGGGGAACTATGAGCAGTTCTTC. It translates to CASSFARGNYEQFF.